This entry concerns a single TCR beta chain. The antigen is unknown. Trimming removed 3 bases at V and 0 bases at J, with 7 bases between. Germline V gene data show CDR1 as SGHNT and CDR2 as YYREEE (reference sequence). This CDR3 spans 13 amino acids. A sort by CD45RO/CCR7/CD25/CD127/CD95/CD27 yielded CD4+ naive, central memory, regulatory and stem cell-like memory cells. The data originate from a study of beta chain features in type 1 diabetes. Study information: Sorted cells, about 99 million in number, were examined across all samples.

Broader study findings: There was a moderate but significant shortening of TCRB CDR3s in all four CD4+ subsets of Type 1 diabetes patients. PCR, the amplification step, might favor shorter templates, equally in patients and controls.

Expressed TCRB transcripts got sequenced, as all isolated RNA was reverse transcribed. Assay used: immunoSEQ multiplex PCR; TCRdb lists only in-frame clones, some missing. The sample holds 80,000 to 90,000 clones, around a third seen once. This sequence originates from a woman aged 18-35 years in good health. Source material: stem cell memory CD4+ T cells from blood. The chain uses TRBV5-4 and TRBJ2-7, with D unresolved. The CDR3 here is CASSSPSSYEQYF. The CDR3 DNA reads as TGTGCCAGCAGCTCTCCGAGCTCCTACGAGCAGTACTTC. The full variable domain, with the rest looked up from reference TRBV5-4 and TRBJ2-7, is ETGVTQSPTHLIKTRGQQVTLRCSSQSGHNTVSWYQQALGQGPQFIFQYYREEENGRGNFPPRFSGLQFPNYSSELNVNALELDDSALYLCASSSPSSYEQYFGPGTRLTVT.